A selection of T cell receptor beta chains follows, all from one sample in a study of blood T cell repertoires in COVID-19. Profiled with immunoSEQ multiplex PCR; TCRdb holds only in-frame clones, not every one. The sample gives 200,000 to 300,000 clones, about nine tenths of which show up once; 2% to 3% is in the top ten. The specimen sequenced was peripheral blood. Receptors were obtained from a young adult with COVID-19, enrolled during active disease. CDR3s include the opening cysteine and the closing phenylalanine or tryptophan. D genes are given only for firm matches. Where a row states a size, it is once, few, many or the class of an expanded clone; other rows omit it.

>TRBD1|-|TRBJ1-5|TRBV10-3
TGTGCCATCAGTGAGCAGGGGGGTGGAGCCCAGCATTTT
CAISEQGGGAQHF
>-|-|TRBJ2-1|TRBV18
TGTGCCAGCTGCAAAGAGGGCAATGAGCAGTTCTTC
CASCKEGNEQFF
>-|-|TRBJ1-2|TRBV6-5
TGTGCCAGCAGTTTTTCAAGAGAAGCTAACTATGGCTACACCTTC
CASSFSREANYGYTF
>TRBD2|-|TRBJ2-3|TRBV6-2/TRBV6-3
TGTGCCAGCAGCCTAGCGGGGGACACAGATACGCAGTATTTT
CASSLAGDTDTQYF
>-|-|TRBJ1-1|TRBV6-5
TGTGCCACCCCCTCCGGAGTTTTGAACACTGAAGCTTTCTTT
CATPSGVLNTEAFF
>-|-|TRBJ1-2|TRBV2
TGTGCCAGCAGTGTGTTACGGGGCTACACCTTC
CASSVLRGYTF
>-|-|TRBJ1-1|TRBV6-5
TGTGCCAGCAGTCATGACAGTTATGAAGCTTTCTTT
CASSHDSYEAFF
>TRBD2|-|TRBJ2-1|TRBV14
TGTGCCAGCAGCCACACGGGACTAGGGATTTGGACGGATGAGCAGTTCTTC
CASSHTGLGIWTDEQFF
>-|-|TRBJ1-1|TRBV19
TGTGCCAGTATTGCAGGGTGGACTGAAGCTTTCTTT
CASIAGWTEAFF
>TRBD1|-|TRBJ2-1|TRBV19
TGTGCCAGTAGTATCGACAGGGGCAATGAGCAGTTCTTC
CASSIDRGNEQFF
>-|-|TRBJ2-7|TRBV5-5
TGTGCCAGCAGCTTTCAGGGATGGGAGCAGTACTTC
CASSFQGWEQYF
>TRBD2|few|TRBJ2-7|TRBV12-5
TGTGCTAGTGGTTCTAGGACTAGCGGGAGCTACGAGCAGTACTTC
CASGSRTSGSYEQYF
>-|few|TRBJ1-5|TRBV19
TGTGCCAGTAGTATGGAGACGGCCTATAGCAATCAGCCCCAGCATTTT
CASSMETAYSNQPQHF
>-|-|TRBJ2-7|TRBV11-2
TGTGCCAGCAGCTTTGACAGGAGTTCCTACGAGCAGTACTTC
CASSFDRSSYEQYF
>TRBD1|-|TRBJ2-5|TRBV24-1
TGTGCCACCAGTGAAGGGACAGGGGTTGAGACCCAGTACTTC
CATSEGTGVETQYF
>TRBD1|-|TRBJ1-2|TRBV5-1
TGCGCCAGCAGCTTGGGAGCAGGGGGAGAAACTAACTATGGCTACACCTTC
CASSLGAGGETNYGYTF
>-|once|TRBJ1-5|TRBV6-2/TRBV6-3
TGTGCCAGCAGTTACCGCGCCGGGAGCAATCAGCCCCAGCATTTT
CASSYRAGSNQPQHF
>TRBD2|once|TRBJ2-3|TRBV7-3
TGTGCCAGCAGCCCGTCACTAGCGGGAGGGCCAGATACGCAGTATTTT
CASSPSLAGGPDTQYF
>TRBD2|-|TRBJ2-2|TRBV10-2
TGCGCCAGCAGTGAGTCGACTAGCGGGAAAACCGGGGAGCTGTTTTTT
CASSESTSGKTGELFF
>-|once|TRBJ1-5|TRBV28
TGTGCCAGCAGTTTAAAGGCAGGCGATAGCAATCAGCCCCAGCATTTT
CASSLKAGDSNQPQHF
>TRBD1|few|TRBJ1-4|TRBV7-6
TGTGCCAGCAGCTTAGTTATGCCAGGGGGCACTAATGAAAAACTGTTTTTT
CASSLVMPGGTNEKLFF
>-|-|TRBJ2-3|TRBV4-3
TGCGCCAGCAGCCAAGATCGTCTAGCAGCCGATACGCAGTATTTT
CASSQDRLAADTQYF
>-|-|TRBJ1-2|TRBV2
TGTGCCAGCTCTCCTCTAGAGGGCTACACCTTC
CASSPLEGYTF
>TRBD1|-|TRBJ2-5|TRBV5-8
TGTGCCAGCAGCCGGGGACAGGGGTCTACCCAAGAGACCCAGTACTTC
CASSRGQGSTQETQYF
>-|-|TRBJ2-7|TRBV7-2
TGTGCCAGCAGCTATACAGACTACTCCTACGAGCAGTACTTC
CASSYTDYSYEQYF
>-|-|TRBJ2-1|TRBV13
TGTGCCAGCAGCTTCGAAAGTCACAGTTTCAATGAGCAGTTCTTC
CASSFESHSFNEQFF
>TRBD2|-|TRBJ2-1|TRBV6-2/TRBV6-3
TGTGCCAGCAGTGGCTTCGGAGCGGGAGGCGCCAATGAGCAGTTCTTC
CASSGFGAGGANEQFF
>TRBD1|-|TRBJ1-5|TRBV5-6
TGTGCCAGCAGCACCGGACAGGCTGAGGCCCAGCATTTT
CASSTGQAEAQHF
>TRBD1|few|TRBJ2-2|TRBV24-1
TGTGCCACCAGACAATCAACAGGGGGCATCGGGGAGCTGTTTTTT
CATRQSTGGIGELFF
>-|-|TRBJ2-1|TRBV5-4
TGTGCCAGCAGCTTGCGGGGCTCCTACAATGAGCAGTTCTTC
CASSLRGSYNEQFF
>TRBD1|-|TRBJ1-1|TRBV4-1
TGCGCCAGCAGCCAAGACCGGGACAGCACTGAAGCTTTCTTT
CASSQDRDSTEAFF
>TRBD1|-|TRBJ2-1|TRBV3-1/TRBV3-2
TGTGCCAGCAGGTTCGGACAGGGCTGGGGTGAGCAGTTCTTC
CASRFGQGWGEQFF
>-|-|TRBJ1-5|TRBV5-1
TGCGCCAGCAGCTTGGTTCCGGGAGCGGATCAGCCCCAGCATTTT
CASSLVPGADQPQHF
>-|-|TRBJ2-5|TRBV3-1/TRBV3-2
TGTGCCAGCAGCCAAGACGTGGCAGAAATCCAAGAGACCCAGTACTTC
CASSQDVAEIQETQYF
>-|-|TRBJ2-1|TRBV5-4
TGTGCCAGCAGCTTGGCCAAGTGGGAGTACAATGAGCAGTTCTTC
CASSLAKWEYNEQFF
>TRBD1|few|TRBJ1-2|TRBV7-9
TGTGCCAGCAACTCAGGGGGAACCTATGGCTACACCTTC
CASNSGGTYGYTF
>TRBD1|-|TRBJ2-2|TRBV28
TGTGCCAGCCTTACAGGGGATACCGGGGAGCTGTTTTTT
CASLTGDTGELFF
>TRBD1|-|TRBJ1-1|TRBV18
TGTGCCAGCTCACCAGGGACAGGGGGCGCGCTGGCTGAAGCTTTCTTT
CASSPGTGGALAEAFF
>-|few|TRBJ2-7|TRBV12-1
TGTGCCAGCAGCATTCAGGGCCCGGGAGTACCCTACGAGCAGTACTTC
CASSIQGPGVPYEQYF
>-|-|TRBJ1-2|TRBV7-8
TGTGCCAGCAGCTCACAGGGTTATTCTAACTATGGCTACACCTTC
CASSSQGYSNYGYTF